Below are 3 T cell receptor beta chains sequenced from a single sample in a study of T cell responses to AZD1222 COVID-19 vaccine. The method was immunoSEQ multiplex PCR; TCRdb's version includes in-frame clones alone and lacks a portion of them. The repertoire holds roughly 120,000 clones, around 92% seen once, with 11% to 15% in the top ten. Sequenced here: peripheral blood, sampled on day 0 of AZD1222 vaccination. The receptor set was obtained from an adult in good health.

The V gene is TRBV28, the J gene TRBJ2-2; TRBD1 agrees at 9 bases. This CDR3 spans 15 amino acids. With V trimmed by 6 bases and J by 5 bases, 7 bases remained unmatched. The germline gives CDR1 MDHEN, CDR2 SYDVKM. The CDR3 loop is CASSHRGRGTGELFF. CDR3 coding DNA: TGTGCCAGCAGCCACAGGGGGCGCGGAACCGGGGAGCTGTTTTTT.

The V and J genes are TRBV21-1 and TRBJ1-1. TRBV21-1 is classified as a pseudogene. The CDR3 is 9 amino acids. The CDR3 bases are TGTGCCAGCAGCAAAGAAGCTTTCTTT. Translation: CASSKEAFF.

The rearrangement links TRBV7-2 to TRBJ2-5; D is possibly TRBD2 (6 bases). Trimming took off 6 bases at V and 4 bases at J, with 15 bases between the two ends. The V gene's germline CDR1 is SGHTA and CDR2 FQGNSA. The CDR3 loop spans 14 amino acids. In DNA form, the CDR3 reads TGTGCCAGCAGTAAAGGTGGGGGGAGAGAGACCCAGTACTTC. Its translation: CASSKGGGRETQYF.